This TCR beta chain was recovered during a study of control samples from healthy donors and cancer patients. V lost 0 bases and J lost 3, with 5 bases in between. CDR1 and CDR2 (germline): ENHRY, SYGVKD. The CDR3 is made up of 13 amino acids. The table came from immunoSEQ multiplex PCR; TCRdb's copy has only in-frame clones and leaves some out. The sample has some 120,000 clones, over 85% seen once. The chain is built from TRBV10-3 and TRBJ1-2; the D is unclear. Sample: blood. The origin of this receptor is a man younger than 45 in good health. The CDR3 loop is CAISESVDYGYTF. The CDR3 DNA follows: TGTGCCATCAGTGAGTCGGTAGACTATGGCTACACCTTC.